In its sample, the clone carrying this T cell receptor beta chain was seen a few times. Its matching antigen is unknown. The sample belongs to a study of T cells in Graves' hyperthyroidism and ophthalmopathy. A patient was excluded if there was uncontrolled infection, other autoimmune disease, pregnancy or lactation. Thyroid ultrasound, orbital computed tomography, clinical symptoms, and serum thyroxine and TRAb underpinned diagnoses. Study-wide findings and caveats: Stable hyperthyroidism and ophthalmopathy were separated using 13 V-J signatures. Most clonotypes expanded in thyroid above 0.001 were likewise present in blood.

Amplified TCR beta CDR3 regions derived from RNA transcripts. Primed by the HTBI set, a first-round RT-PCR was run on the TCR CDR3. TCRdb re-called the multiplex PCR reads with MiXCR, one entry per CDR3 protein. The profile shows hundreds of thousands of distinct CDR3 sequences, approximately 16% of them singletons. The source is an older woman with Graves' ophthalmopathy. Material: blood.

Here the CDR3 DNA reads TGTGCCAGCGCCGGGACAGGGGGCCTGGAGACCCAGTACTTC. It yields the protein CASAGTGGLETQYF. This chain links TRBV19 with TRBJ2-5; TRBD1 aligns across 12 bases. Trimming cost V 9 bases and J 5 bases; bases outside gene matches: 7. Per germline, CDR1 LNHDA and CDR2 SQIVND (reference sequence). The CDR3 has 14 amino acids. The whole variable domain, remainder taken from reference TRBV19 and TRBJ2-5, is DGGITQSPKYLFRKEGQNVTLSCEQNLNHDAMYWYRQDPGQGLRLIYYSQIVNDFQKGDIAEGYSVSREKKESFPLTVTSAQKNPTAFYLCASAGTGGLETQYFGPGTRLLVL.